Detailed here is one TCR beta chain. These data originate in a study of blood T cell repertoires in COVID-19. The table came from immunoSEQ multiplex PCR; TCRdb's copy has only in-frame clones and leaves some out. Here the sample spans 81,000 or so clones, about nine tenths being singletons. V shed 1 base and J shed 4 bases, with 14 bases lying between them. Germline CDR1 SEHNR, CDR2 FQNEAQ (reference sequence). The CDR3 spans 16 residues. The rearrangement uses TRBV7-9 and TRBJ2-1; D possibly corresponds to TRBD1 (6 bases). This receptor was identified in a man between 65 and 80 years old with active or convalescent COVID-19. Material: peripheral blood. The CDR3 DNA reads as TGTGCCAGCAGCTTAGAGGGTACAGGGCGTTACAATGAGCAGTTCTTC. As protein: CASSLEGTGRYNEQFF. Full variable domain (missing parts from reference TRBV7-9 and TRBJ2-1): DTGVSQNPRHKITKRGQNVTFRCDPISEHNRLYWYRQTLGQGPEFLTYFQNEAQLEKSRLLSDRFSAERPKGSFSTLEIQRTEQGDSAMYLCASSLEGTGRYNEQFFGPGTRLTVL.